The 14 T cell receptor beta chains below were found in one sample sequenced in a study of T-cell memory formation after mild COVID-19. TCRdb used MiXCR to reprocess the 5' RACE reads, holding one entry per CDR3 protein. The repertoire holds around 370,000 distinct CDR3 sequences, around a fifth seen once, with roughly an eighth in the top ten. Material for sequencing was PBMCs or a T cell subset sorted from them (not recorded which). Receptor source: an adult woman who had mild COVID-19 (a few samples of this study predate the infection). Cell type and time point are not known.

The V call is TRBV15, the J call TRBJ1-1; D unclear. The ends were cut back, 2 bases at V and 5 bases at J, with 6 bases in the middle. Germline CDR1 and CDR2: LNHNV and YYDKDF (reference sequence). The CDR3 spans 12 residues. In nucleotides, the CDR3 is TGTGCCACCAGCAGACAGGATACTGAAGCTTTCTTT. Residues: CATSRQDTEAFF.

This rearrangement joins TRBV9 to TRBJ2-2; TRBD1 might be the D (6 bases). The CDR3 totals 15 residues. The V gene lost 1 base and the J gene lost 1 base, with 8 bases spanning the gap. Germline assignment: CDR1 SGDLS and CDR2 YYNGEE. CDR3 DNA sequence: TGTGCCAGCAGCGTAAACAGGGAGAACACCGGGGAGCTGTTTTTT. Its translation: CASSVNRENTGELFF.

This clonotype was counted a few times. V is TRBV19 and J is TRBJ1-1; the D is unclear. V lost 6 bases and J 0 bases, leaving 14 bases between the germline ends. CDR1 is LNHDA and CDR2 is SQIVND in the germline V gene (reference sequence). This CDR3 has 15 amino acids. The CDR3 nucleotides read TGTGCCAGTAGCCTTGGAGCGGACCTGAACACTGAAGCTTTCTTT. It yields the protein CASSLGADLNTEAFF.

This clonotype was picked up a small number of times. This chain links TRBV4-2 with TRBJ2-1, with a weak D call TRBD2 (6 bases). The CDR3 contains 15 residues. Germline CDR1 is LGHNA and CDR2 is YNFKEQ. Trimming shortened V by 0 bases and J by 2 bases, and 8 bases separated the two germline ends. The chain's CDR3 is CASSQEGGPYNEQFF. CDR3 sequence (DNA): TGTGCCAGCAGCCAAGAGGGGGGACCCTACAATGAGCAGTTCTTC.

This clonotype was counted many times. The chain employs TRBV5-1 and TRBJ2-3; 7 bases are shared with TRBD2. CDR1 and CDR2 from the germline V gene are SGHRS and YFSETQ. The CDR3 totals 16 residues. The J segment lost 2 bases and the V segment lost 1 base, leaving 7 bases of the junction unmatched. CDR3 bases: TGCGCCAGCAGCTTGACGGGGAGGGCATCCACAGATACGCAGTATTTT. Protein sequence: CASSLTGRASTDTQYF. Together with reference TRBV5-1 and TRBJ2-3, the CDR3 gives the full variable domain: KAGVTQTPRYLIKTRGQQVTLSCSPISGHRSVSWYQQTPGQGLQFLFEYFSETQRNKGNFPGRFSGRQFSNSRSEMNVSTLELGDSALYLCASSLTGRASTDTQYFGPGTRLTVL.

This clonotype was observed a handful of times. This chain links TRBV12-3 or TRBV12-4 with TRBJ2-2; D is ambiguous. V shed 3 bases and J shed 1 base, with 9 bases lying between them. The CDR3 contains 15 residues. The CDR3 is CASSFLTMNTGELFF. CDR3 DNA sequence: TGTGCCAGCAGTTTTCTGACAATGAACACCGGGGAGCTGTTTTTT.

A few counts support this clonotype. This chain joins TRBV18 and TRBJ2-1, with D uncertain. The CDR3 spans 15 residues. Germline V gives CDR1 KGHSH, CDR2 LQKENI. V lost 5 bases and J lost 4, with 15 bases in between. The CDR3 spells CASSSPNTGYNEQFF. CDR3 coding DNA: TGTGCCAGCTCATCCCCAAACACGGGTTACAATGAGCAGTTCTTC.

This clonotype was seen more than once but under ten times. The V gene is TRBV10-3, the J gene TRBJ2-5; D may be TRBD2 (6 bases). Germline V gene sequence: CDR1 ENHRY, CDR2 SYGVKD. The germline V and J ends were trimmed by 0 bases and 2 bases, with 13 bases remaining between them. The CDR3 totals 16 residues. This CDR3 reads CAISESGTGRQETQYF. The CDR3 coding sequence is TGTGCCATCAGTGAGTCTGGGACTGGCCGGCAAGAGACCCAGTACTTC.

The chain uses TRBV7-9 and TRBJ2-5; 7 bases agree with TRBD2. V lost 6 bases to trimming and J lost 5 bases; unmatched junction nucleotides: 12. Germline V gene sequence: CDR1 SEHNR, CDR2 FQNEAQ (reference sequence). This CDR3 comprises 15 residues. This chain's CDR3 is CASRETPWEGETQYF. CDR3 nucleotides: TGTGCCAGCAGGGAAACCCCGTGGGAGGGTGAGACCCAGTACTTC.

The V and J genes are TRBV7-2 and TRBJ2-2; D is uncertain. The CDR3 is 16 amino acids. CDR1 is SGHTA and CDR2 is FQGNSA in the germline V gene. V lost 1 base and J lost 1, with 10 bases in between. The CDR3 DNA is TGTGCCAGCAGCTTAGGACGTCGGCAGAACACCGGGGAGCTGTTTTTT. Translated: CASSLGRRQNTGELFF.

The chain employs TRBV2 and TRBJ1-2; 7 bases are a match to TRBD1. CDR3 length equals 14 residues. CDR1 is SNHLY and CDR2 is FYNNEI in the germline V gene. V lost 4 bases to trimming and J lost 4 bases; unmatched junction nucleotides: 6. CDR3 bases: TGTGCCAGCAGTGGACAGGGCAATACCTATGGCTACACCTTC. It codes for CASSGQGNTYGYTF.

This clonotype has a handful of counts. The V gene is TRBV6-1, the J gene TRBJ2-1, with TRBD1 matching 8 bases. CDR3 length: 15 residues. Trimming at V came to 0 bases and at J to 9 bases, leaving 7 bases not matched to a gene. CDR1 is MNHNS and CDR2 is SASEGT in the germline V gene. The CDR3 sequence is CASSEANRGIGEQFF. The CDR3 DNA reads as TGTGCCAGCAGTGAAGCCAACAGGGGGATCGGTGAGCAGTTCTTC.

V and J are TRBV7-9 and TRBJ2-6; the D gene is possibly TRBD2 (6 bases). The V gene's germline CDR1 is SEHNR and CDR2 FQNEAQ (reference sequence). This CDR3 spans 17 amino acids. Trimming stripped 7 bases from V and 2 bases from J, with 18 bases between. The CDR3: CASIGGIREPGANVLTF. CDR3 nucleotides: TGTGCCAGCATCGGCGGGATACGGGAGCCTGGGGCCAACGTCCTGACTTTC.

The chain couples TRBV5-1 to TRBJ1-4, with 8 bases matching TRBD1. Germline CDR1 is SGHRS and CDR2 is YFSETQ. The trim removed 4 bases at V and 4 bases at J, leaving 12 bases unmatched. This CDR3 is built from 17 residues. CDR3 sequence reads: CASSPDRVALLNEKLFF. Here the CDR3 DNA reads TGCGCCAGCAGCCCGGACAGGGTCGCTCTACTTAATGAAAAACTGTTTTTT.